The 7 T cell receptor beta chains below all came from one sample that was sequenced in a study of cytomegalovirus exposure and HLA in healthy donors (dated by TCRdb to 2015 to 2018). The method was the immunoSEQ multiplex PCR assay. The multiplex PCR relied on a mix of 60 forward primers for TCR Vbeta segments and 13 reverse primers for TCR Jbeta segments. TCRdb provides this immuneACCESS table in a form limited to in-frame rearrangements. Some clones are lacking; in checked studies, under half of them reflect an unresolved V gene, and why the rest are absent is not known. Across this sample there are approximately 130,000 clones, with about 81% seen only once. 5.9% of the sample belongs to the ten largest clones. The specimen sequenced was PBMCs. The receptors derive from a woman aged 40 to 50 in good health and CMV-seropositive.

V usage is TRBV4-3 and J usage is TRBJ1-5; unclear D gene. V dropped 0 bases and J dropped 4 bases, with 13 bases sitting between them. The V gene's germline CDR1 is LGHNA and CDR2 YSLEER. The CDR3 spans 16 residues. This CDR3 reads CASSQDLESDNQPQHF. CDR3 DNA sequence: TGCGCCAGCAGCCAAGATCTCGAGAGCGATAATCAGCCCCAGCATTTT.

The V gene is TRBV9, the J gene TRBJ1-2; 8 nucleotides match TRBD1. The trim removed 0 bases at V and 7 bases at J, leaving 11 bases unmatched. The CDR3 runs 16 residues. From germline, CDR1 is SGDLS and CDR2 YYNGEE. For the CDR3, the DNA is TGTGCCAGCAGCGTAGCTCAGGGGGCTATTTCCGGTGGCTACACCTTC. Encoded protein: CASSVAQGAISGGYTF.

This clone was detected many times. The rearrangement joins TRBV6-6 to TRBJ2-3; D ambiguous. Trimming removed 5 bases from V and 7 bases from J, with 7 bases in between. This CDR3 has 11 amino acids. Germline CDR1 MNHNY, CDR2 SVGAGI (reference sequence). CDR3 in DNA: TGTGCCAGCAGTACAGCAAATACGCAGTATTTT. As protein: CASSTANTQYF.

This clone occurred once. The junction differs from germline at one of its ends, possibly a read error. This chain connects TRBV14 to TRBJ2-2, with 10 bases that match TRBD1. Germline-derived CDR1 and CDR2 are SGHDN and FVKESK. CDR3 length equals 15 residues. CDR3 bases: TGTGCCAGTAGCCAGACAGGGGGCCACACCGGGGAGCTGTTTTTT. It yields the protein CASSQTGGHTGELFF.

This chain connects TRBV5-4 to TRBJ2-3; D unresolved. The ends were cut back, 3 bases at V and 4 bases at J, with 9 bases in the middle. Germline V gene lookup returns CDR1 SGHNT and CDR2 YYREEE (reference sequence). The CDR3 runs to 13 residues. This CDR3 reads CASSSRTADTQYF. As DNA, the CDR3 is TGTGCCAGCAGCTCGAGAACCGCAGATACGCAGTATTTT.

The V call is TRBV28, the J call TRBJ2-2, with D possibly being TRBD1 (5 bases). The length of the CDR3 is 13 residues. The germline V gene has CDR1 MDHEN and CDR2 SYDVKM. The ends were cut back, 3 bases at V and 6 bases at J, with 8 bases in the middle. The CDR3 nucleotides read TGTGCCAGCAGTTTGGACATGGCCGGGGAGCTGTTTTTT. This sequence encodes CASSLDMAGELFF.

The genes are TRBV7-2 and TRBJ2-1, with a tentative D call TRBD1 (5 bases). The CDR3 runs to 11 residues. The V end lost 4 bases, the J end lost 11 bases, and 9 bases lay between the germline ends. Per the germline V gene, CDR1 is SGHTA and CDR2 is FQGNSA. The CDR3 protein is CASSYDSQQFF. CDR3 sequence (DNA): TGTGCCAGCAGCTACGACAGCCAGCAGTTCTTC.